Listed below are T cell receptor beta chains from one sample, sequenced in a study of regulatory T cells in long-lasting Graves disease. MiXCR was run by TCRdb on the multiplex PCR reads, yielding one entry per CDR3 protein. The repertoire holds about 340,000 distinct CDR3 sequences, with around a fifth as singletons. The starting material was peripheral blood mononuclear cells (PBMCs), obtained when the disease was refractory, from a patient treated with antithyroid drugs. These receptors all stem from a female donor with Graves disease. Both conserved end residues are part of each CDR3. The order of the fields is clone size, J gene, V gene, D gene, CDR3 protein, CDR3 DNA. D genes are given only for firm matches. Clone size is stated in some rows and not others, as once, few, many or a class when expanded.

size: .; J: TRBJ2-1; V: TRBV7-3; D: .; CDR3: CASSFMEGYNEQFF; DNA: TGTGCCAGCAGCTTTATGGAGGGGTACAATGAGCAGTTCTTC
size: many; J: TRBJ1-2; V: TRBV27; D: TRBD1; CDR3: CASRTPGQGHYGYTF; DNA: TGTGCCAGCAGGACCCCGGGACAGGGCCACTATGGCTACACCTTC
size: .; J: TRBJ1-2; V: TRBV29-1; D: .; CDR3: CSVEDPRGASYGYTF; DNA: TGCAGCGTTGAAGATCCGAGAGGGGCAAGCTATGGCTACACCTTC
size: .; J: TRBJ1-2; V: TRBV10-3; D: .; CDR3: CAISSLDSYTF; DNA: TGTGCCATCAGTTCCCTTGACAGCTACACCTTC
size: many; J: TRBJ2-5; V: TRBV2; D: .; CDR3: CASSKGRQETQYF; DNA: TGTGCCAGCAGTAAGGGACGACAAGAGACCCAGTACTTC
size: .; J: TRBJ2-7; V: TRBV27; D: TRBD1; CDR3: CARRKRDRGHEQYF; DNA: TGTGCCAGACGTAAGAGGGACAGGGGACACGAGCAGTACTTC
size: .; J: TRBJ2-1; V: TRBV29-1; D: .; CDR3: CSALKGGNEQFF; DNA: TGCAGCGCCTTAAAGGGCGGGAATGAGCAGTTCTTC
size: many; J: TRBJ2-7; V: TRBV28; D: .; CDR3: CASGEDVGGRYEQYF; DNA: TGTGCCAGTGGTGAGGATGTGGGGGGCAGATACGAGCAGTACTTC
size: few; J: TRBJ1-6; V: TRBV4-3; D: TRBD1; CDR3: CASSSRTGGRGSPLHF; DNA: TGCGCCAGCAGCTCCCGGACAGGGGGCAGGGGATCACCCCTCCACTTT
size: few; J: TRBJ1-5; V: TRBV15; D: .; CDR3: CATRPGLPNQPQHF; DNA: TGTGCCACCAGACCCGGGCTCCCTAATCAGCCCCAGCATTTT
size: .; J: TRBJ1-3; V: TRBV5-6; D: .; CDR3: CASSLRTVPGNTIYF; DNA: TGTGCCAGCAGCCTACGGACAGTTCCTGGAAACACCATATATTTT
size: few; J: TRBJ2-5; V: TRBV11-2; D: .; CDR3: CASSSPPGETQYF; DNA: TGTGCCAGCAGCTCTCCCCCGGGGGAGACCCAGTACTTC
size: .; J: TRBJ1-1; V: TRBV3-1; D: TRBD1; CDR3: CASSQGTGALGEAFF; DNA: TGTGCCAGCAGCCAAGGGACAGGGGCCTTAGGGGAAGCTTTCTTT
size: .; J: TRBJ2-1; V: TRBV12-3/TRBV12-4; D: TRBD2; CDR3: CASSSSGVGGPQINEQFF; DNA: TGTGCCAGCAGTTCCTCCGGGGTGGGAGGGCCACAGATTAATGAGCAGTTCTTC
size: few; J: TRBJ2-7; V: TRBV11-2; D: .; CDR3: CASSLKGSTYEQYF; DNA: TGTGCCAGCAGCTTAAAAGGGTCGACCTACGAGCAGTACTTC
size: .; J: TRBJ1-4; V: TRBV6-2/TRBV6-3; D: .; CDR3: CASSRWANEKLFF; DNA: TGTGCCAGCAGCCGGTGGGCTAATGAAAAACTGTTTTTT
size: .; J: TRBJ1-5; V: TRBV6-5; D: .; CDR3: CASSSDGRNQPQHF; DNA: TGTGCCAGCAGTTCGGACGGACGTAATCAGCCCCAGCATTTT
size: .; J: TRBJ2-2; V: TRBV4-3; D: .; CDR3: CARGVRYTGELFF; DNA: TGCGCCAGGGGCGTGAGGTACACCGGGGAGCTGTTTTTT
size: few; J: TRBJ1-6; V: TRBV11-3; D: .; CDR3: CASSLLRDHSPLHF; DNA: TGTGCCAGCAGCTTATTACGGGACCATTCACCCCTCCACTTT
size: few; J: TRBJ2-6; V: TRBV5-4; D: .; CDR3: CASSEGLYSGANVLTF; DNA: TGTGCCAGCAGCGAGGGACTCTACTCTGGGGCCAACGTCCTGACTTTC
size: .; J: TRBJ2-7; V: TRBV5-1; D: .; CDR3: CASSLGAGGEQYF; DNA: TGCGCCAGCAGCCTCGGGGCCGGAGGGGAGCAGTACTTC
size: .; J: TRBJ2-1; V: TRBV7-2; D: .; CDR3: CASSLGIGVDEQFF; DNA: TGTGCCAGCAGCTTAGGCATCGGGGTCGATGAGCAGTTCTTC
size: few; J: TRBJ2-2; V: TRBV14; D: .; CDR3: CASSQRRRPNTGELFF; DNA: TGTGCCAGCAGCCAAAGGCGAAGACCGAACACCGGGGAGCTGTTTTTT
size: .; J: TRBJ1-4; V: TRBV5-1; D: .; CDR3: CASSLGPPATNEKLFF; DNA: TGCGCCAGCAGCTTGGGACCACCGGCAACTAATGAAAAACTGTTTTTT
size: .; J: TRBJ1-1; V: TRBV20-1; D: TRBD1; CDR3: CSARGGQYTEAFF; DNA: TGCAGTGCTAGAGGGGGACAGTACACTGAAGCTTTCTTT
size: many; J: TRBJ2-7; V: TRBV11-2; D: .; CDR3: CASSSGQDSSYEQYF; DNA: TGTGCCAGCAGCTCAGGGCAGGACAGCAGCTACGAGCAGTACTTC
size: many; J: TRBJ1-1; V: TRBV11-3; D: TRBD1; CDR3: CASSSRTGAGTEAFF; DNA: TGTGCCAGCAGCTCGAGGACAGGGGCGGGCACTGAAGCTTTCTTT
size: many; J: TRBJ2-7; V: TRBV7-9; D: .; CDR3: CASSPGRFSYEQYF; DNA: TGTGCCAGCAGTCCTGGACGGTTCTCCTACGAGCAGTACTTC
size: few; J: TRBJ2-4; V: TRBV6-2/TRBV6-3; D: .; CDR3: CASSYTDGTVAKNIQYF; DNA: TGTGCCAGCAGTTACACGGACGGTACGGTGGCCAAAAACATTCAGTACTTC
size: many; J: TRBJ1-2; V: TRBV6-1; D: .; CDR3: CASRVSATRSNYGYTF; DNA: TGTGCCAGCAGAGTCTCAGCTACCCGGAGCAACTATGGCTACACCTTC
size: few; J: TRBJ1-3; V: TRBV12-3/TRBV12-4; D: TRBD1; CDR3: CASSLMTGGNTIYF; DNA: TGTGCCAGCAGTTTAATGACAGGGGGAAACACCATATATTTT